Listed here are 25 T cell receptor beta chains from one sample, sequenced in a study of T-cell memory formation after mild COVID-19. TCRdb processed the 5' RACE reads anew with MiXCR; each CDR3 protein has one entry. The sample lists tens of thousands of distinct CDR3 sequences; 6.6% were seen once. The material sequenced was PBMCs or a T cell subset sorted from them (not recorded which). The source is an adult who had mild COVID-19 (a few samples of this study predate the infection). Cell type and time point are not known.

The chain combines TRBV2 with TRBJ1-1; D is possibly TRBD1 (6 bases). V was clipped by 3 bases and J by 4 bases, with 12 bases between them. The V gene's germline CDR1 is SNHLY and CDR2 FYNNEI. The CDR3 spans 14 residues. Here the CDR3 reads CASSDQGRTTEAFF. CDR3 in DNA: TGTGCCAGCAGTGACCAGGGGAGGACCACTGAAGCTTTCTTT.

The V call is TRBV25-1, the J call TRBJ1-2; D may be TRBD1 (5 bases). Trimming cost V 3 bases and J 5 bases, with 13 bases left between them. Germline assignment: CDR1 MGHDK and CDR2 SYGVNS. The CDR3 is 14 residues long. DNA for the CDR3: TGTGCCAGCAGTGATGGGTGGAGGGGATATGGCTACACCTTC. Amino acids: CASSDGWRGYGYTF.

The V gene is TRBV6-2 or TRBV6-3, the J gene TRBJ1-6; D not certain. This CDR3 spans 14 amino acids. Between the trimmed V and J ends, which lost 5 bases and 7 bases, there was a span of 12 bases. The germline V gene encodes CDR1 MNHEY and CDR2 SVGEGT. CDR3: CASSRGSGNSPLHF. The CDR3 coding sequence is TGTGCCAGCAGTCGCGGGTCGGGAAATTCACCCCTCCACTTT.

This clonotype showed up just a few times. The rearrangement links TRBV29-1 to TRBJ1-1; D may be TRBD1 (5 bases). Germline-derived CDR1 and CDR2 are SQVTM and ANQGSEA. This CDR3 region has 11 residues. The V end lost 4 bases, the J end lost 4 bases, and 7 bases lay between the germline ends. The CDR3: CSVVGGTEAFF. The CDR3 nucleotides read TGCAGCGTTGTCGGGGGCACTGAAGCTTTCTTT.

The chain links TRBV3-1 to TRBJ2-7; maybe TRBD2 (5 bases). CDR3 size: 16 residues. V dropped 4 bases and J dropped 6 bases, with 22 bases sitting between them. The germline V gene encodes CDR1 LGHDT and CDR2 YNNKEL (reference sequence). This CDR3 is CASSRKARGGGGEQYF. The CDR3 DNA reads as TGTGCCAGCAGCCGAAAGGCGCGAGGAGGTGGAGGCGAGCAGTACTTC.

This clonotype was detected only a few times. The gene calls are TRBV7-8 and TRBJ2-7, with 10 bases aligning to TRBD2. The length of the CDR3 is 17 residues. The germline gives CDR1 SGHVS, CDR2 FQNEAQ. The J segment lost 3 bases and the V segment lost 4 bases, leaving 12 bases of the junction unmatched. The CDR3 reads CASSSGSIAGGHYEQYF. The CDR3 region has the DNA TGTGCCAGCAGCTCAGGGAGTATAGCGGGGGGCCACTACGAGCAGTACTTC.

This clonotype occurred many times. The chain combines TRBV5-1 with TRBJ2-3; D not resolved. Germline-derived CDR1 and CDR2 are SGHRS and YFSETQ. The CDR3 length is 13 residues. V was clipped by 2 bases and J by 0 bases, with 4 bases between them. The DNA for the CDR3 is TGCGCCAGCAGCTTCGACAGCACAGATACGCAGTATTTT. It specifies CASSFDSTDTQYF.

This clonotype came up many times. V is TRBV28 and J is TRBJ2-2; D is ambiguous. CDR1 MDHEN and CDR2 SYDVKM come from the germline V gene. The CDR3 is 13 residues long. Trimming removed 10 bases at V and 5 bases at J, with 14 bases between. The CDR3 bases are TGTGCCACCGCACCCCCCAAGACCGGGGAGCTGTTTTTT. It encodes CATAPPKTGELFF.

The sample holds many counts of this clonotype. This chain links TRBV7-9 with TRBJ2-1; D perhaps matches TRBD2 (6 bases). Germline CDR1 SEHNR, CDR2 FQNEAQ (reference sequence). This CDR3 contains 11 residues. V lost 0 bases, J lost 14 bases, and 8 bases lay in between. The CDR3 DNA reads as TGTGCCAGCAGCTTAGCGGAGGGAAAGTTCTTC. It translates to CASSLAEGKFF.

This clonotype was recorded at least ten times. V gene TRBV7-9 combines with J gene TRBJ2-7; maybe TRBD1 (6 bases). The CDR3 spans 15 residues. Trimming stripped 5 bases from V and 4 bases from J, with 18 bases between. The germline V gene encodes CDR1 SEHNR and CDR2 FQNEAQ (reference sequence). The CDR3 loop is CASSNHRASGYEQYF. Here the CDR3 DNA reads TGTGCCAGCAGCAACCACAGGGCCTCCGGTTACGAGCAGTACTTC.

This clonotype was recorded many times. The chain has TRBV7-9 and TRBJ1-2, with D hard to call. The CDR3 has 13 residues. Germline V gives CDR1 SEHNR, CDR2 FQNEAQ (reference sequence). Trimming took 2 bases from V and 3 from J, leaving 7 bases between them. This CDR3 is CASSLRWDYGYTF. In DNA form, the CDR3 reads TGTGCCAGCAGCTTAAGGTGGGACTATGGCTACACCTTC.

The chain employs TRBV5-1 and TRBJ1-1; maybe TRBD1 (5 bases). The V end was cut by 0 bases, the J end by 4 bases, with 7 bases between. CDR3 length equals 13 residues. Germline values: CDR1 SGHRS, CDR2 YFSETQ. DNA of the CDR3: TGCGCCAGCAGCTTGGATGGGGCCACTGAAGCTTTCTTT. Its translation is CASSLDGATEAFF.

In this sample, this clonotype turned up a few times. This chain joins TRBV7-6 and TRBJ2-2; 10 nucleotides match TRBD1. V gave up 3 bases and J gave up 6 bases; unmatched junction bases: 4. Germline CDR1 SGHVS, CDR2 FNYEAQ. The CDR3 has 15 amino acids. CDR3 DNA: TGTGCCAGCAGCTTGACAGGGGGCAGTCCCGGGGAGCTGTTTTTT. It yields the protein CASSLTGGSPGELFF.

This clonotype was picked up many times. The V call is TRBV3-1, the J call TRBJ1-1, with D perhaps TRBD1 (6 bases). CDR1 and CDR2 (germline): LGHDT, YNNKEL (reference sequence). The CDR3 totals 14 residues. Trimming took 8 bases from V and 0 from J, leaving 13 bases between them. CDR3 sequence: CASQTGTVNTEAFF. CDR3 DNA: TGTGCCAGCCAAACAGGGACGGTGAACACTGAAGCTTTCTTT. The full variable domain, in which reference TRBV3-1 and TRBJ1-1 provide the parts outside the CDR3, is DTAVSQTPKYLVTQMGNDKSIKCEQNLGHDTMYWYKQDSKKFLKIMFSYNNKELIINETVPNRFSPKSPDKAHLNLHINSLELGDSAVYFCASQTGTVNTEAFFGQGTRLTVV.

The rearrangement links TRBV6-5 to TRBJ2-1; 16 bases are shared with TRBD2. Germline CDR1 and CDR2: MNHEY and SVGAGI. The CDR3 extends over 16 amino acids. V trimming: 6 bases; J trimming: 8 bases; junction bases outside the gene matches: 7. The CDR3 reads CASRGLAGGRTYEQFF. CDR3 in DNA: TGTGCCAGCAGGGGACTAGCGGGAGGGCGAACCTATGAGCAGTTCTTC.

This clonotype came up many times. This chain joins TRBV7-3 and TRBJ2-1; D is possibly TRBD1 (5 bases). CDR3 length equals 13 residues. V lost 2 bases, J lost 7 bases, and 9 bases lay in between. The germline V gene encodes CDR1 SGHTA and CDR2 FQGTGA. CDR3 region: CASSLGAGNEQFF. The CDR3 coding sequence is TGTGCCAGCAGCTTAGGGGCAGGGAATGAGCAGTTCTTC.

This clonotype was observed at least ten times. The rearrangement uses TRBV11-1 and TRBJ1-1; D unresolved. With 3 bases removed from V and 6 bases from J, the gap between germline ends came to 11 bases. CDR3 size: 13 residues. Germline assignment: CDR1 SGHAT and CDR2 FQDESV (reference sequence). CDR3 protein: CASSFLGYAEAFF. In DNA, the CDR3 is TGTGCCAGCAGCTTTTTGGGGTACGCTGAAGCTTTCTTT.

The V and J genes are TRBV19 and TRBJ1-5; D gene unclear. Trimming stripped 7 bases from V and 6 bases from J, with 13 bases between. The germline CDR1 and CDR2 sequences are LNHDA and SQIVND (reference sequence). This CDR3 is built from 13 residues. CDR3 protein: CASKRQSGQPQHF. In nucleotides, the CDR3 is TGTGCCAGTAAAAGACAATCGGGTCAGCCCCAGCATTTT.

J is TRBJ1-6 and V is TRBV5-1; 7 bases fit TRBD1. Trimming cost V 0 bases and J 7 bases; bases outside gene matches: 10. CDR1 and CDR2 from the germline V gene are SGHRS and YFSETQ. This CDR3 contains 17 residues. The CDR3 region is CASSLAGDRGPNSPLHF. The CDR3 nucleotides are TGCGCCAGCAGCTTGGCCGGGGACAGAGGGCCGAATTCACCCCTCCACTTT.

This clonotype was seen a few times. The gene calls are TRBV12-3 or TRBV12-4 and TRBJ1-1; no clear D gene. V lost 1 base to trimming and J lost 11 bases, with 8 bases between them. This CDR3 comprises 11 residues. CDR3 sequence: CASSLVGSAFF. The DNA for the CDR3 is TGTGCCAGCAGTTTAGTTGGTTCGGCTTTCTTT.

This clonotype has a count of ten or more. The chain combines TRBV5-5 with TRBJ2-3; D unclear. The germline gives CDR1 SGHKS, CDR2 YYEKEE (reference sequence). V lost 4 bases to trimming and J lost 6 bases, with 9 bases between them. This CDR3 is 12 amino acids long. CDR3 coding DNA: TGTGCCAGCAGCCAGCCCGGGGATACGCAGTATTTT. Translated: CASSQPGDTQYF. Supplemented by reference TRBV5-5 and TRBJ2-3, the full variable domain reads DAGVTQSPTHLIKTRGQQVTLRCSPISGHKSVSWYQQVLGQGPQFIFQYYEKEERGRGNFPDRFSARQFPNYSSELNVNALLLGDSALYLCASSQPGDTQYFGPGTRLTVL.

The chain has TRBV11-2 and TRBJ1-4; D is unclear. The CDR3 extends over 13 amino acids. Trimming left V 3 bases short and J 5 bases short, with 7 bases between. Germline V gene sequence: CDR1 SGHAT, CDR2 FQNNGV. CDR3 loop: CASSLSGNEKLFF. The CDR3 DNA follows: TGTGCCAGCAGCTTGTCAGGAAATGAAAAACTGTTTTTT.

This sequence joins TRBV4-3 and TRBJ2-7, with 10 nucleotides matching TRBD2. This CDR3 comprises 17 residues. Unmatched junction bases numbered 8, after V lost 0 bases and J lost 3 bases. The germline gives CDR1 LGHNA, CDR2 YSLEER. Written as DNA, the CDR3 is TGCGCCAGCAGCCAAGACGCTGCACTAGCGGGAATCTACGAGCAGTACTTC. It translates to CASSQDAALAGIYEQYF.

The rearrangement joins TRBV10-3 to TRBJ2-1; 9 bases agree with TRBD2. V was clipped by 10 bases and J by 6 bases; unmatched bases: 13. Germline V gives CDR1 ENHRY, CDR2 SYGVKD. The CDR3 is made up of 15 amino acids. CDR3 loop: CASGRGVRESNEQFF. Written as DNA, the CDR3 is TGTGCCAGCGGGAGGGGAGTCCGGGAGAGCAATGAGCAGTTCTTC.

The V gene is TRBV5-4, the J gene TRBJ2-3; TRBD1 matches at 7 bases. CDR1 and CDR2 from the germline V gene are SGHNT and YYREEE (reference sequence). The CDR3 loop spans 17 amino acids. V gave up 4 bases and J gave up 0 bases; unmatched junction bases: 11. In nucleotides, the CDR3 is TGTGCCAGCAGCACCGGGACAGCTTTCTCTAGCACAGATACGCAGTATTTT. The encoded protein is CASSTGTAFSSTDTQYF.